This T cell receptor beta chain comes out of a study of T cells in Graves' hyperthyroidism and ophthalmopathy. V was trimmed by 2 bases and J by 9 bases, leaving 10 bases between them. The CDR3 length is 13 residues. Looked up from germline, CDR1 is SGHAT and CDR2 is FQNNGV. This clonotype has ten or more counts. Progressors' blood was drawn at hyperthyroidism diagnosis, before ophthalmopathy symptoms. The PBMCs had their origin in 10 ml of fresh peripheral blood. From RNA transcripts, TCR beta CDR3 regions were amplified. HTBI primers were used for first-round RT-PCR of the TCR CDR3. Using its own MiXCR run on the multiplex PCR reads, TCRdb lists one record per CDR3 protein. Of around 700,000 distinct CDR3 sequences detected, approximately 18% appear once; the ten largest clones hold over 15%.

The sequence derives from a woman aged 50 to 60 with Graves' hyperthyroidism that later progressed to Graves' ophthalmopathy. Sample: blood. This rearrangement joins TRBV11-2 to TRBJ2-2, with D perhaps matching TRBD2 (5 bases). CDR3 nucleotides: TGTGCCAGCAGCTTATCGGCGGGTCGGGAGCTGTTTTTT. Protein product: CASSLSAGRELFF.